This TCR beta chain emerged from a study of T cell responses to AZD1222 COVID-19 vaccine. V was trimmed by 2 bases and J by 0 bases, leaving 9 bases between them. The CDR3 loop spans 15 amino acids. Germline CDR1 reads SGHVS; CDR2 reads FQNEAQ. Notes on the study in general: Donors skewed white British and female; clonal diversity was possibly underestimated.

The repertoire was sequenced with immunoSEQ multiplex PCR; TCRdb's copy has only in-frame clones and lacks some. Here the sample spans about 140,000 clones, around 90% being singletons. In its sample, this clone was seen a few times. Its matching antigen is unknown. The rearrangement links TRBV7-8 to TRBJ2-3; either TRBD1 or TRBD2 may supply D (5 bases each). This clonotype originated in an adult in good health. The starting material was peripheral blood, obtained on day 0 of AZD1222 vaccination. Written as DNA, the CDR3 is TGTGCCAGCAGCTTAAATCGGGGCAGCACAGATACGCAGTATTTT. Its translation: CASSLNRGSTDTQYF.